Listed below are T cell receptor beta chains from one sample, sequenced in a study of blood T cell repertoires in COVID-19. TCRdb's copy holds only in-frame clones and misses some; the assay was immunoSEQ multiplex PCR. Found here are about 170,000 clones, around 90% of them singletons; the top ten hold just over 2.5%. Input material: peripheral blood. Receptors were obtained from a woman older than 75 with COVID-19, enrolled during active disease. The CDR3 runs from the conserved cysteine through the conserved F or W. Each record gives: D gene, V gene, CDR3 protein. The D gene is left open where the match is weak.

-	TRBV5-1	CASSLGSGVYGYTF
-	TRBV7-2	CASNSDKDYRGYNEQFF
TRBD1	TRBV5-4	CASSRDRGEYGYTF
-	TRBV19	CASSNQLYNEQFF
-	TRBV27	CASRPTQANEKLFF
-	TRBV29-1	CSAKTARDQPQHF
-	TRBV19	CATAPSSGYEQYF
TRBD1	TRBV6-5	CASSYSTGGVQPQHF
-	TRBV3-1/TRBV3-2	CASSQGEWAQYF
-	TRBV28	CASSRTGYQPQHF
TRBD1	TRBV3-1/TRBV3-2	CASTQGQINSPLHF
TRBD2	TRBV7-3	CASSPREGSGSGEQYF
-	TRBV19	CASSPGQRTYEQYF
-	TRBV19	CASSIYSWSDQPQHF
TRBD1	TRBV6-5	CASRGQGGFYNEQFF
-	TRBV5-1	CASSLFVRDTGELFF
TRBD1	TRBV5-1	CASSLTAGGTNTEAFF
TRBD1	TRBV6-6	CASSPGLGQDMNTEAFF
-	TRBV6-2/TRBV6-3	CASSYDDGVARGTDTQYF
-	TRBV11-2	CASSFESSYNSPLHF
-	TRBV28	CASSPQGMGNQPQHF
-	TRBV3-1/TRBV3-2	CASSDRYRSPLHF
TRBD1	TRBV4-2	CASSLTGTGLSNTGELFF
TRBD2	TRBV9	CASSGALLAGVGRRNVNTQYF
-	TRBV5-1	CASSLGPGPLAKNIQYF
-	TRBV7-9	CASTPGAFNEQFF
-	TRBV3-1/TRBV3-2	CASSQAGFSNQPQHF
TRBD2	TRBV2	CASSELAGYNEQFF
TRBD1	TRBV19	CASSPLTGGQAGLPQETQYF
TRBD1	TRBV19	CASSIDRGNQPQHF
TRBD2	TRBV7-9	CASSFFGRLADLGTQYF
-	TRBV28	CASTVGRGNPNTYSNQPQHF
TRBD1	TRBV3-1/TRBV3-2	CASSLTGARLFF
-	TRBV15	CATSREQSGPISYEQYF
-	TRBV6-2/TRBV6-3	CASSPTGGVGYTF
-	TRBV6-2/TRBV6-3	CASSRSGGGNTGELFF
TRBD1	TRBV3-1/TRBV3-2	CASRLTGAEAFF
TRBD1	TRBV6-5	CASSSQGAGTGELFF
TRBD1	TRBV18	CASSLGQGGYTEAFF
-	TRBV6-5	CASTGGSRITEAFF
TRBD1	TRBV11-2	CASSNSGGYSSSYEQYF
TRBD2	TRBV30	CAWSPLLAGQRDEQFF
-	TRBV5-1	CASSLEPLGRGTDTQYF
TRBD1	TRBV18	CASSPRQGAHGNTIYF
TRBD1	TRBV7-6	CASSNRGSGNTIYF
TRBD2	TRBV4-2	CASSPGPGLAEPLSSYNEQFF
-	TRBV6-5	CASKDGGYGYTF
-	TRBV7-9	CASSLMEGYYGYTF
-	TRBV6-6	CASTEDRLMGYEQYF
-	TRBV13	CASSFRTTGHPAPDGYTF
-	TRBV19	CASSAAPGYDYGYTF
TRBD1	TRBV7-2	CASSQGQGGEKLFF